Each of the 28 T cell receptor beta chains below was sequenced from the same sample in a study of blood T cells in healthy people across ages. With a J-beta primer mix and a sample-barcoded 5' primer, a second PCR ran about 7 to 12 cycles. TCRdb reprocessed the 5' RACE reads via MiXCR and lists one record per CDR3 protein. The sample yields some 940,000 distinct CDR3 sequences, almost 30% seen once. The same sample was also studied in work on T cells of mothers and their children.

Sequenced input: blood. The receptors were sampled from a woman between 35 and 50 years old in good health.

J is TRBJ2-5 and V is TRBV7-2, with 15 bases fitting TRBD2. The length of the CDR3 is 18 residues. From germline, CDR1 is SGHTA and CDR2 FQGNSA. The V segment lost 3 bases and the J segment 2 bases; nucleotides outside the gene matches: 7. The CDR3 loop is CASSFWTSGGAGQETQYF. The CDR3 region has the DNA TGTGCCAGCAGCTTCTGGACTAGCGGGGGGGCGGGGCAAGAGACCCAGTACTTC.

In its sample, this clonotype was seen many times. The chain combines TRBV5-1 with TRBJ2-7, with 8 bases fitting TRBD1. The CDR3 spans 13 residues. Trimming took 4 bases from V and 9 from J; bases not matched to a gene: 9. From germline, CDR1 is SGHRS and CDR2 YFSETQ. The CDR3 DNA follows: TGCGCCAGCAGCATCGCAGGGGGCGAAGGGCAGTACTTC. Protein sequence: CASSIAGGEGQYF.

Ten or more counts support this clonotype. The chain employs TRBV29-1 and TRBJ2-5, with TRBD2 matching over 7 bases. The germline V gene has CDR1 SQVTM and CDR2 ANQGSEA. V lost 6 bases, J lost 4 bases, and 14 bases stayed unmatched. This CDR3 is 15 amino acids long. CDR3 nucleotides: TGCAGCGTCGGGTTGGGGAGGGGCGGACGAGAGACCCAGTACTTC. Amino acids: CSVGLGRGGRETQYF.

Remarks on this clonotype: A junction end diverges from the germline sequence, so it may reflect a read error. The V gene is TRBV15, the J gene TRBJ2-6; a possible D gene is TRBD2 (6 bases). Germline V gene sequence: CDR1 LNHNV, CDR2 YYDKDF (reference sequence). The CDR3 loop spans 16 amino acids. The CDR3 spells CATSRDLGGGANILTF. CDR3 DNA: TGTGCCACCAGCAGAGATTTAGGTGGCGGGGCCAACATCCTGACTTTC.

This clonotype has just one count. A read error may explain this, as a much larger clone is one base away. The chain links TRBV20-1 to TRBJ2-3; 8 bases align to TRBD1. The CDR3 is made up of 16 amino acids. V was clipped by 5 bases and J by 1 base; unmatched bases: 11. The germline CDR1 and CDR2 sequences are DFQATT and SNEGSKA (reference sequence). CDR3 bases: TGCAGTGCTGGCATTCGGACAGGGCGTTGCACAGATACGCAGTATTTT. Translating gives CSAGIRTGRCTDTQYF.

This clonotype turned up a few times. The CDR3 protein is CASNTATGGNEQFF. For the CDR3, the DNA is TGCGCCAGCAACACGGCCACGGGCGGCAATGAGCAGTTCTTC. The rearrangement uses TRBV5-1 and TRBJ2-1; D gene unclear. V was cut by 6 bases and J by 6 bases, with 16 bases left in between. This CDR3 region has 14 residues. Germline V gene lookup returns CDR1 SGHRS and CDR2 YFSETQ.

About this clonotype: This could be a read error, since a much larger clone is one nucleotide away. The rearrangement links TRBV11-2 to TRBJ2-7, with 9 positions matching TRBD1. V was pared by 5 bases and J by 5 bases, with 7 bases of the junction left unmatched. Germline CDR1 and CDR2: SGHAT and FQNNGV. CDR3 length: 14 amino acids. The DNA of the CDR3 is TGTGCCAGCAGCGCCGGGACAGGGCGGAACGAGCAGTACTTC. It is translated as CASSAGTGRNEQYF. The whole variable domain, remainder taken from reference TRBV11-2 and TRBJ2-7, is EAGVAQSPRYKIIEKRQSVAFWCNPISGHATLYWYQQILGQGPKLLIQFQNNGVVDDSQLPKDRFSAERLKGVDSTLKIQPAKLEDSAVYLCASSAGTGRNEQYFGPGTRLTVT.

The chain recombines TRBV24-1 with TRBJ2-3; D may match TRBD1 or TRBD2 (5 bases each). This CDR3 has 16 amino acids. V lost 1 base and J lost 2, with 12 bases in between. The germline CDR1 and CDR2 sequences are KGHDR and SFDVKD. CDR3 nucleotide sequence: TGTGCCACCAGTGATTTTAGCGACAGATACACAGATACGCAGTATTTT. It codes for CATSDFSDRYTDTQYF.

V usage is TRBV5-1 and J usage is TRBJ1-4; D might be TRBD1 (5 bases). This CDR3 has 13 residues. Germline CDR1 and CDR2: SGHRS and YFSETQ. V was pared by 3 bases and J by 15 bases, with 18 bases between. CDR3 sequence (DNA): TGCGCCAGCAGCTGGGGGTCGAATGACGGTTTGTTTTTT. This translates into CASSWGSNDGLFF.

This clonotype has only a few counts. The CDR3 DNA reads as TGCGCCAGCAGTCCCGAGGACACCTACACCGGGGAGCTGTTTTTT. Amino acid sequence: CASSPEDTYTGELFF. The chain joins TRBV4-1 to TRBJ2-2; a weak D match, TRBD1 (5 bases). V was pared by 6 bases and J by 3 bases, with 14 bases between. The CDR3 is 15 amino acids. Germline lookup yields CDR1 MGHRA and CDR2 YSYEKL.

This clonotype was recorded at least ten times. V is TRBV29-1 and J is TRBJ1-2; TRBD1 is a possible D gene (6 bases). CDR3 length: 15 amino acids. V was shortened by 3 bases and J by 3 bases, with 17 bases between the two germline ends. The germline V gene has CDR1 SQVTM and CDR2 ANQGSEA. The CDR3 nucleotides are TGCAGCGTTGATTATCAGGGGCAGGTTGACTATGGCTACACCTTC. Translated: CSVDYQGQVDYGYTF.

This clonotype turned up a few times. This chain connects TRBV15 to TRBJ2-1; no clear D gene. Germline V gene lookup returns CDR1 LNHNV and CDR2 YYDKDF (reference sequence). The length of the CDR3 is 14 residues. Trimming took 0 bases from V and 6 from J, leaving 9 bases between them. CDR3 coding DNA: TGTGCCACCAGCAGAGATATGGATTCCAATGAGCAGTTCTTC. Amino acids: CATSRDMDSNEQFF. Based on the CDR3 plus reference TRBV15 and TRBJ2-1, the full variable domain is DAMVIQNPRYQVTQFGKPVTLSCSQTLNHNVMYWYQQKSSQAPKLLFHYYDKDFNNEADTPDNFQSRRPNTSFCFLDIRSPGLGDTAMYLCATSRDMDSNEQFFGPGTRLTVL.

The chain combines TRBV28 with TRBJ2-5; D not certain. Per the germline V gene, CDR1 is MDHEN and CDR2 is SYDVKM. The CDR3 sequence is 15 residues long. V gave up 7 bases and J gave up 2 bases, with 17 bases separating them. The CDR3 spells CASKAWLTSQETQYF. Here the CDR3 DNA reads TGTGCCAGCAAGGCGTGGCTAACCTCACAAGAGACCCAGTACTTC.

This clonotype has a handful of counts. The chain recombines TRBV28 with TRBJ2-6; weak D call: TRBD1 (5 bases). CDR3 length: 15 amino acids. From germline, CDR1 is MDHEN and CDR2 SYDVKM. Trimming removed 6 bases at V and 7 bases at J, with 16 bases between. The CDR3 loop reads CASSERAGRANVLTF. CDR3 nucleotides: TGTGCCAGCAGCGAAAGGGCAGGGCGAGCCAACGTCCTGACTTTC. Together with reference TRBV28 and TRBJ2-6, the CDR3 gives the full variable domain: DVKVTQSSRYLVKRTGEKVFLECVQDMDHENMFWYRQDPGLGLRLIYFSYDVKMKEKGDIPEGYSVSREKKERFSLILESASTNQTSMYLCASSERAGRANVLTFGAGSRLTVL.

This clonotype came up many times. This rearrangement joins TRBV5-1 to TRBJ2-7, with D perhaps TRBD1 (6 bases). Germline CDR1 and CDR2: SGHRS and YFSETQ. Trimming removed 6 bases at V and 0 bases at J, with 13 bases between. This CDR3 spans 14 amino acids. CDR3 sequence (DNA): TGCGCCAGCAACTCGGACAGACCCTCCTACGAGCAGTACTTC. Translating it yields CASNSDRPSYEQYF.

This clonotype has ten or more counts. The V call is TRBV12-3 or TRBV12-4, the J call TRBJ2-3, with D possibly being TRBD2 (6 bases). Trimming removed 5 bases at V and 3 bases at J, with 15 bases between. The CDR3 totals 15 residues. CDR3 residues: CASSPAGTSTDTQYF. CDR3 DNA: TGTGCCAGCAGTCCCGCCGGGACTTCGACAGATACGCAGTATTTT.

This clonotype was counted between two and nine times. The V and J genes are TRBV6-5 and TRBJ1-2, with TRBD1 matching over 7 bases. Germline V CDR1 and CDR2: MNHEY, SVGAGI. The CDR3 consists of 16 residues. The trim removed 2 bases at V and 3 bases at J, leaving 9 bases unmatched. The CDR3: CASSYPGAGQYYGYTF. CDR3 sequence (DNA): TGTGCCAGCAGTTACCCCGGGGCGGGACAGTACTATGGCTACACCTTC.

The genes are TRBV4-2 and TRBJ1-6, with unresolved D. V lost 0 bases and J lost 0, with 9 bases in between. The CDR3 has 17 residues. Germline CDR1 reads LGHNA; CDR2 reads YNFKEQ. CDR3 region: CASSQDGVISYNSPLHF. CDR3 sequence (DNA): TGTGCCAGCAGCCAAGATGGGGTAATCTCCTATAATTCACCCCTCCACTTT.

The chain has TRBV4-1 and TRBJ1-2; D possibly corresponds to TRBD1 (5 bases). V lost 0 bases and J 3 bases, leaving 11 bases between the germline ends. CDR3 length: 15 residues. The V gene's germline CDR1 is MGHRA and CDR2 YSYEKL. The chain's CDR3 is CASSQDQGIDYGYTF. The DNA of the CDR3 is TGCGCCAGCAGCCAAGATCAGGGCATAGACTATGGCTACACCTTC.

The chain has TRBV7-6 and TRBJ1-5; no clear D. Deletions cut 5 bases from V and 5 bases from J, with 16 bases between. The CDR3 totals 15 residues. Germline CDR1 and CDR2: SGHVS and FNYEAQ. The CDR3 reads CASSPSRGVDQPQHF. The CDR3 bases are TGTGCCAGCAGCCCCTCTCGGGGTGTCGATCAGCCCCAGCATTTT.

Points on this clonotype: At one of its ends the junction is not consistent with the germline gene, which may arise from a read error. The rearrangement joins TRBV20-1 to TRBJ2-2; maybe TRBD2 (5 bases). Germline-derived CDR1 and CDR2 are DFQATT and SNEGSKA (reference sequence). This CDR3 contains 16 residues. CDR3 amino acids: CSARDPVNGNTGERFF. CDR3 nucleotides: TGCAGTGCTAGAGACCCGGTCAACGGGAACACCGGGGAGCGGTTTTTT.

This clonotype was counted many times. J is TRBJ2-7 and V is TRBV7-2, with D unclear. V was trimmed by 1 base and J by 2 bases, leaving 15 bases between them. The germline CDR1 and CDR2 sequences are SGHTA and FQGNSA. The CDR3 is 16 amino acids. This chain's CDR3 is CASSLGYGRLTYEQYF. The DNA for the CDR3 is TGTGCCAGCAGCTTAGGGTATGGACGTCTTACCTACGAGCAGTACTTC.

Note on this clonotype: A much larger clone lies a single base off, so this may be a read error. The CDR3 ends on some other residue instead of the conserved phenylalanine or tryptophan, so this is likely a read error. The CDR3: CASSLAGDIQYL. CDR3 nucleotide sequence: TGCGCCAGCAGCTTGGCCGGAGACATTCAGTACTTA. The chain carries TRBV5-1 and TRBJ2-4; D remains ambiguous. The CDR3 has 12 amino acids. CDR1 is SGHRS and CDR2 is YFSETQ in the germline V gene. Trimming took 0 bases from V and 8 from J, leaving 6 bases between them.

Points on this clonotype: Possible read error: a much larger clone is one base away. The chain couples TRBV27 to TRBJ2-3, with TRBD2 as a possible D gene (5 bases). The CDR3 runs 16 residues. Germline V gene sequence: CDR1 MNHEY, CDR2 SMNVEV (reference sequence). V shed 3 bases and J shed 5 bases, with 18 bases lying between them. The CDR3 region has the DNA TGTGCCAGCAGTTTCTTCCTAGGAGGTTTCATAGATACGCAGTATTTT. Its protein product is CASSFFLGGFIDTQYF.

V gene TRBV20-1 combines with J gene TRBJ2-3; TRBD1 aligns across 8 bases. Unmatched junction bases numbered 7, after V lost 5 bases and J lost 0 bases. The CDR3 sequence is 15 residues long. Germline CDR1 and CDR2: DFQATT and SNEGSKA (reference sequence). CDR3 amino acids: CSAADRDTSTDTQYF. CDR3 nucleotide sequence: TGCAGTGCTGCGGACAGGGACACTAGCACAGATACGCAGTATTTT.

This clonotype was observed at least ten times. The chain couples TRBV28 to TRBJ1-2, with 7 bases aligning to TRBD1. Germline trimming cut 3 bases from V and 8 bases from J; bases unmatched to any gene: 9. The CDR3 runs to 14 residues. The germline V gene encodes CDR1 MDHEN and CDR2 SYDVKM. The CDR3 DNA follows: TGTGCCAGCAGTTTTCGCGACAGGGACAGCGGCTACACCTTC. Translated: CASSFRDRDSGYTF.

With regard to this clonotype: In this CDR3 the conserved last residue, phenylalanine or tryptophan, is missing, so a read error is likely. This sequence joins TRBV4-1 and TRBJ1-2; D is unresolved. The CDR3 covers 14 residues. Trimming took 1 base from V and 3 from J, leaving 9 bases between them. From germline, CDR1 is MGHRA and CDR2 YSYEKL. Here the CDR3 DNA reads TGCGCCAGCAGCCAAGTCCCGGACGACTATGGCTACACCTGC. Protein: CASSQVPDDYGYTC.

The chain recombines TRBV2 with TRBJ2-1, with D perhaps being TRBD1 or TRBD2 (5 bases each). V was pared by 7 bases and J by 2 bases, with 12 bases between. CDR1 is SNHLY, CDR2 FYNNEI, per germline. The CDR3 is 14 residues long. The CDR3 is CASKEGTTYNEQFF. CDR3 sequence (DNA): TGTGCCAGCAAAGAGGGGACGACCTACAATGAGCAGTTCTTC.